This T cell receptor beta chain was retrieved from a study of T cell repertoires in cytomegalovirus infection. Study details: Based on public TCR beta signatures, there were indications of CMV infection and of a matching HLA type. Study outcomes and limitations: CMV-specific TCR beta clonotypes restricted by HLA-C dominated the ex vivo response. Individuals carrying CMV plus the relevant HLA were identified by cumulative frequency of public TCR beta families.

V gave up 4 bases and J gave up 5 bases; unmatched junction bases: 6. CDR1 and CDR2 from the germline V gene are MDHEN and SYDVKM. The CDR3 length is 14 residues. Comments on this clonotype: Antigen unknown.

TCRdb re-analysed the reads in MiXCR, keeping a single row per CDR3 protein. Of 380,000 or so distinct CDR3 sequences listed, about 35% are singletons. Here the sequenced sample was cultured PBMCs, taken from culture after CMV antigen stimulation. The chain combines TRBV28 with TRBJ2-3, with 7 bases identical to TRBD1. This receptor was taken from a human donor in good health (CMV status not recorded). Some clones in this sample may be carry-over from other donors' samples. The CDR3 sequence: CASSWGDREDTQYF. The CDR3 DNA sequence: TGTGCCAGCAGTTGGGGCGACAGGGAAGATACGCAGTATTTT.